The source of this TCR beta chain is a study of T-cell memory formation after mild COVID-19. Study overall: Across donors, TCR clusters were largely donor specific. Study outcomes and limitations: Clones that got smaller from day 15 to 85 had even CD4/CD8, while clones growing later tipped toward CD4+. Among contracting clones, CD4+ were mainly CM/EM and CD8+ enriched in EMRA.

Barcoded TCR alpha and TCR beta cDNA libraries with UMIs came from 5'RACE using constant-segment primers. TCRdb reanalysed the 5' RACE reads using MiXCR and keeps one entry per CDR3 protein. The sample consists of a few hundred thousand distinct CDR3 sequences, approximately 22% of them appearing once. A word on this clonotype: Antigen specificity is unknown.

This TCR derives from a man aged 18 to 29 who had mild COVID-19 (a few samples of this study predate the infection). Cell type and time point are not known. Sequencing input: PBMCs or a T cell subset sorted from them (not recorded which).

The CDR3 nucleotides read TGCAGTCCCCGGGTACCGAGCACAGATACGCAGTATTTT. Protein: CSPRVPSTDTQYF. The chain links TRBV20-1 to TRBJ2-3; D is undetermined. CDR1 and CDR2 from the germline V gene are DFQATT and SNEGSKA (reference sequence). This CDR3 has 13 residues. Trimming took off 8 bases at V and 0 bases at J, with 12 bases between the two ends.